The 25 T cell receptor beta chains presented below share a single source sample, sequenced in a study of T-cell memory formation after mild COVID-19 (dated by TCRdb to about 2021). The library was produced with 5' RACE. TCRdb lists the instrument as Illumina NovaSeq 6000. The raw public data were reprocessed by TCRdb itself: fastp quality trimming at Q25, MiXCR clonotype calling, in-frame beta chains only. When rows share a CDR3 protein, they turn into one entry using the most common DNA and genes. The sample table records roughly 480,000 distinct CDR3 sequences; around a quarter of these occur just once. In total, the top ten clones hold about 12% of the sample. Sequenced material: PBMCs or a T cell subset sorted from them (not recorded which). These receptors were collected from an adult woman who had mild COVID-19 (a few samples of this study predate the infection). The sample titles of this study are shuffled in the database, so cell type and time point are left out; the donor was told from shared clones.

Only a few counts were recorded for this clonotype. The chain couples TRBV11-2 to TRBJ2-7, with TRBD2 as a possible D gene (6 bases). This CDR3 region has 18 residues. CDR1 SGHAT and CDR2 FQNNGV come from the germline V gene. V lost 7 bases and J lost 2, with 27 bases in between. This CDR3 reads CASTIQKRERGVTYEQYF. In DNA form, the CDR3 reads TGTGCCAGCACCATCCAAAAGAGGGAGCGCGGGGTCACCTACGAGCAGTACTTC.

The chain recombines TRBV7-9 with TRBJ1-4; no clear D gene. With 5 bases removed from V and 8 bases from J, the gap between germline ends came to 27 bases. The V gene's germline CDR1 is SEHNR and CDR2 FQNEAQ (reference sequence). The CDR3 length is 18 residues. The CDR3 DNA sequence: TGTGCCAGCAGCCGAAAGCTATCCACTACGTTAGACGGGGAAAAACTGTTTTTT. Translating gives CASSRKLSTTLDGEKLFF.

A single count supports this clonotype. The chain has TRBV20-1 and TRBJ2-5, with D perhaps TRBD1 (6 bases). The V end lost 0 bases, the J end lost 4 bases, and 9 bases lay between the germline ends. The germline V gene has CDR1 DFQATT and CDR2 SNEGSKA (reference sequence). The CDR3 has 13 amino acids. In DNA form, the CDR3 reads TGCAGTGCTAGAGAGGGGGCTGGAGAGACCCAGTACTTC. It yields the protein CSAREGAGETQYF.

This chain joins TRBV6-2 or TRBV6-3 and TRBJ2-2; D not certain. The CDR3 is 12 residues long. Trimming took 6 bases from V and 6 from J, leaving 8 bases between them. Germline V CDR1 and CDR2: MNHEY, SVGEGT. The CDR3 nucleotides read TGTGCCAGCAGAATCTTTCCCGGGGAGCTGTTTTTT. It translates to CASRIFPGELFF.

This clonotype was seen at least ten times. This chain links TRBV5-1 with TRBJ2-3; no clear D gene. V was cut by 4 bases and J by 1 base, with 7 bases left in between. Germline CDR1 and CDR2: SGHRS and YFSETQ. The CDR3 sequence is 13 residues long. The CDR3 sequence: CASSLHRTDTQYF. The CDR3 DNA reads TGCGCCAGCAGCCTACACCGCACAGATACGCAGTATTTT.

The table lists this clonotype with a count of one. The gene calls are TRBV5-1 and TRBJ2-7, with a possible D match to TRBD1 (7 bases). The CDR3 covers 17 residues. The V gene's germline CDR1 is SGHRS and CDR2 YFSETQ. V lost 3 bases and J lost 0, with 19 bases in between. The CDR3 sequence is CASSYFGGQRRSYEQYF. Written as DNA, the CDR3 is TGCGCCAGCAGCTATTTCGGGGGACAGCGACGCTCCTACGAGCAGTACTTC.

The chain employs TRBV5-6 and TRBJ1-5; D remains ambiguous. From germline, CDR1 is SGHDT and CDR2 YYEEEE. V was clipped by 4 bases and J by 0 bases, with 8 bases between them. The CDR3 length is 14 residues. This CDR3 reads CASSLDCSNQPQHF. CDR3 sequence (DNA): TGTGCCAGCAGCCTGGACTGTAGCAATCAGCCCCAGCATTTT.

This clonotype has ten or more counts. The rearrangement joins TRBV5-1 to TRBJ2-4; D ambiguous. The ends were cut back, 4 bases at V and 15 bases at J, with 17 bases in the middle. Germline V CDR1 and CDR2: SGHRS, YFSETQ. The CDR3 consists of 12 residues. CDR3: CASSPEVGGSYF. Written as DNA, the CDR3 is TGCGCCAGCAGCCCAGAGGTCGGTGGTTCGTACTTC.

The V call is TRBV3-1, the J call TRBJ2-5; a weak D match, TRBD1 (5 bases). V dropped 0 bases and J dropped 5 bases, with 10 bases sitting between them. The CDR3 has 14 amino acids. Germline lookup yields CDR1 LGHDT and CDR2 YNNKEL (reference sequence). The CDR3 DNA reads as TGTGCCAGCAGCCAAGATTGGGGCGCGGAGACCCAGTACTTC. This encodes CASSQDWGAETQYF.

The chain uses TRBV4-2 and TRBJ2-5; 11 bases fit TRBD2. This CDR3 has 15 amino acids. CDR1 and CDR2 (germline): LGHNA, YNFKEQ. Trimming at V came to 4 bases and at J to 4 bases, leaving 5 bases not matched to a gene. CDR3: CASSRAGTSGETQYF. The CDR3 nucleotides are TGTGCCAGCAGCCGAGCCGGGACTAGCGGAGAGACCCAGTACTTC.

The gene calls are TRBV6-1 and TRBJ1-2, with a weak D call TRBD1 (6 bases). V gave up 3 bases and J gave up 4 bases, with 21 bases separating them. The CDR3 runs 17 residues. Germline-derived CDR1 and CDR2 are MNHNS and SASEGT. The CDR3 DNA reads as TGTGCCAGCAGTGAGCGGGGGCGCACCACCAGGAGCTATGGCTACACCTTC. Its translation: CASSERGRTTRSYGYTF.

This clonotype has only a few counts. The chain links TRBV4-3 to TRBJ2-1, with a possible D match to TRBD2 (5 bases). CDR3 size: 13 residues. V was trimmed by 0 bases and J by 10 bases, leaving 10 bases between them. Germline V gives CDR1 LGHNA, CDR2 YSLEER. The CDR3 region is CASSQDSEREQFF. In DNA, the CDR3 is TGCGCCAGCAGCCAAGATTCGGAGCGGGAGCAGTTCTTC.

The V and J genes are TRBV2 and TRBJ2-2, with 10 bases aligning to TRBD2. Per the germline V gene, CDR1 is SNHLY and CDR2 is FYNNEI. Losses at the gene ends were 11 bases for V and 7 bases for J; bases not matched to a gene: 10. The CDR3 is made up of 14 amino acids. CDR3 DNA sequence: TGTGCCTTGGAGCTAGCGGGAGAGGGCGGGGAGCTGTTTTTT. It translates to CALELAGEGGELFF.

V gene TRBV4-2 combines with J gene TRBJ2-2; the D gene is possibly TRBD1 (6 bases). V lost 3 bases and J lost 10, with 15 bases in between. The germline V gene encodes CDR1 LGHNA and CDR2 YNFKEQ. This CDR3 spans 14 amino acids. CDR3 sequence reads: CASSQARGILELFF. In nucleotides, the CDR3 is TGTGCCAGCAGCCAGGCTAGGGGGATTTTGGAGCTGTTTTTT.

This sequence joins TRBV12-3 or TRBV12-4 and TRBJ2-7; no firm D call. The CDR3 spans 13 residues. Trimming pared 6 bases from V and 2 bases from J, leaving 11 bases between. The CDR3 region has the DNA TGTGCCAGCAGCATTGGTCGGACCTACGAGCAGTACTTC. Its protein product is CASSIGRTYEQYF.

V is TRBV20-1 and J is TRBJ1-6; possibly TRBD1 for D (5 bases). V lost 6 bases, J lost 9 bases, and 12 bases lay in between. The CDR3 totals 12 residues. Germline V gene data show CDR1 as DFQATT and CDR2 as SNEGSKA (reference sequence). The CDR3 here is CSAPNGGSPLHF. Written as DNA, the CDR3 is TGCAGTGCCCCGAATGGGGGTTCACCCCTCCACTTT.

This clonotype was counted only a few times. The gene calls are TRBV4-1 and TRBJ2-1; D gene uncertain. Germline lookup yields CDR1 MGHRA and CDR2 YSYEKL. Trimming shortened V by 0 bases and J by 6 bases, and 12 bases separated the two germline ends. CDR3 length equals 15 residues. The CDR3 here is CASSQDWAYPNEQFF. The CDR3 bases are TGCGCCAGCAGCCAAGATTGGGCCTACCCCAATGAGCAGTTCTTC.

The CDR3 loop reads CASSPRTAVSGANVLTF. CDR3 bases: TGCGCCAGCAGTCCCAGGACAGCGGTCTCTGGGGCCAACGTCCTGACTTTC. The rearrangement joins TRBV5-1 to TRBJ2-6, with a weak D call TRBD1 (6 bases). Germline V lookup: CDR1 SGHRS, CDR2 YFSETQ. V was shortened by 5 bases and J by 0 bases, with 15 bases between the two germline ends. The CDR3 consists of 17 residues.

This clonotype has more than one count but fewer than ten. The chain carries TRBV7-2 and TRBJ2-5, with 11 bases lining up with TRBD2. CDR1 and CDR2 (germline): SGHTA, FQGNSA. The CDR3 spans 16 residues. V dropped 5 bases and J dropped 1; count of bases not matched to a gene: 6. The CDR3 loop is CASSLLAGGSQETQYF. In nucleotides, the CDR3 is TGTGCCAGCAGCCTGTTAGCGGGGGGGTCCCAAGAGACCCAGTACTTC.

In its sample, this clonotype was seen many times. CDR3 DNA sequence: TGTGCCAGCAGCTCCGTTTTATCGGGGCTGAGCGAAAAACTGTTTTTT. Encoded protein: CASSSVLSGLSEKLFF. The V call is TRBV11-2, the J call TRBJ1-4, with D possibly being TRBD1 (5 bases). Germline V lookup: CDR1 SGHAT, CDR2 FQNNGV. The V gene lost 4 bases and the J gene lost 8 bases, with 20 bases spanning the gap. The CDR3 has 16 residues.

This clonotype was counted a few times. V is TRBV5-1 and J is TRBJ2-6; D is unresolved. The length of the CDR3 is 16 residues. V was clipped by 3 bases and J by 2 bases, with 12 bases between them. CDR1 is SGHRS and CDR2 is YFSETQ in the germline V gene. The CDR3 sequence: CASSSVFLTGANVLTF. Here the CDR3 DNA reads TGCGCCAGCAGCTCGGTATTCCTAACTGGGGCCAACGTCCTGACTTTC.

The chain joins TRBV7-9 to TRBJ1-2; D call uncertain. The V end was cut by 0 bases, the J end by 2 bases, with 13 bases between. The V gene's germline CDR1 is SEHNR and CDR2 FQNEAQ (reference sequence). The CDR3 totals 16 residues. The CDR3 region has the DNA TGTGCCAGCAGCTTAGCCCCCTCCGGACCCAACTATGGCTACACCTTC. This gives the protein CASSLAPSGPNYGYTF. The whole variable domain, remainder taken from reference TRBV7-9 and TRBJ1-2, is DTGVSQNPRHKITKRGQNVTFRCDPISEHNRLYWYRQTLGQGPEFLTYFQNEAQLEKSRLLSDRFSAERPKGSFSTLEIQRTEQGDSAMYLCASSLAPSGPNYGYTFGSGTRLTVV.

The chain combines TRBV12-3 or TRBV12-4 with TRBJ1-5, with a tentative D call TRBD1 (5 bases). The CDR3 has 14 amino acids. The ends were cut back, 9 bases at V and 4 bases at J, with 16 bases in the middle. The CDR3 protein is CASGVGGTNQPQHF. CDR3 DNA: TGTGCCAGTGGGGTGGGGGGGACTAATCAGCCCCAGCATTTT.

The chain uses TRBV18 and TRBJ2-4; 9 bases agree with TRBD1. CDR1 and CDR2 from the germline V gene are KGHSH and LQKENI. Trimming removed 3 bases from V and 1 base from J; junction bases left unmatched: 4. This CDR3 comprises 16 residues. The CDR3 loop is CASSPRTGDAKNIQYF. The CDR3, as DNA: TGTGCCAGCTCACCTCGGACAGGGGACGCCAAAAACATTCAGTACTTC.

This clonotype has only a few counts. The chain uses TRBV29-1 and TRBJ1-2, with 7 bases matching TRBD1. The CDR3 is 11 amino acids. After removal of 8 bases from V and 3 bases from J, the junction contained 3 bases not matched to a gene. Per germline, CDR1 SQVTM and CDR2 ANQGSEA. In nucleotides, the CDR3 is TGCAGCTTGGGGACAGACTATGGCTACACCTTC. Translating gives CSLGTDYGYTF.